What follows are 15 T cell receptor beta chains derived from one specimen sequenced in a study of identical twins. TCRdb re-called the 5' RACE reads through MiXCR, storing one row per CDR3 protein. The sample contains some 630,000 distinct CDR3 sequences, just over 7% of which appear only once. The data also belong to a second study, concerning yellow fever vaccine responses in identical twins.

The material sequenced was PBMCs. The source of these receptors is a woman in her late teens or twenties in good health.

This clonotype was seen a few times. V and J are TRBV12-3 or TRBV12-4 and TRBJ2-1; D possibly uses TRBD1 or TRBD2 (5 bases each). The CDR3 spans 15 residues. Between the trimmed V and J ends, which lost 5 bases and 10 bases, there was a span of 21 bases. The CDR3 DNA follows: TGTGCCAGCAGTCTCCCTGGGACGCCCCCTTCCGAGCAGTTCTTC. It translates to CASSLPGTPPSEQFF.

The CDR3 spells CASNEGLAGGDEQFF. The CDR3 DNA follows: TGTGCCAGCAACGAAGGGCTAGCGGGAGGAGATGAGCAGTTCTTC. This chain links TRBV7-3 with TRBJ2-1; TRBD2 aligns across 11 bases. CDR1 is SGHTA, CDR2 FQGTGA, per germline. Unmatched junction bases numbered 10, after V lost 7 bases and J lost 8 bases. The CDR3 has 15 residues.

This chain uses TRBV7-6 with TRBJ1-2; a weak D match, TRBD1 (5 bases). Germline V gene data show CDR1 as SGHVS and CDR2 as FNYEAQ. The CDR3 runs 13 residues. V lost 5 bases to trimming and J lost 2 bases, with 9 bases between them. The CDR3 DNA sequence: TGTGCCAGCAGCCGGGGCAAAAACTATGGCTACACCTTC. Protein product: CASSRGKNYGYTF.

The V gene is TRBV2, the J gene TRBJ2-2; D remains unclear. Trimming pared 6 bases from V and 4 bases from J, leaving 9 bases between. CDR3 length: 13 residues. Germline lookup yields CDR1 SNHLY and CDR2 FYNNEI. The CDR3, as DNA: TGTGCCAGCAGGGATGACCTCACCGGGGAGCTGTTTTTT. Its protein product is CASRDDLTGELFF.

V usage is TRBV7-2 and J usage is TRBJ1-1, with D hard to call. V was trimmed by 2 bases and J by 2 bases, leaving 12 bases between them. Germline CDR1 SGHTA, CDR2 FQGNSA. This CDR3 spans 15 amino acids. CDR3 sequence (DNA): TGTGCCAGCAGCTTAACCACGTGGGGTAACACTGAAGCTTTCTTT. Translating gives CASSLTTWGNTEAFF.

This clonotype appeared a few times. The chain has TRBV5-1 and TRBJ2-2; D is ambiguous. Germline V gene lookup returns CDR1 SGHRS and CDR2 YFSETQ. The ends were cut back, 5 bases at V and 8 bases at J, with 10 bases in the middle. This CDR3 has 12 residues. The CDR3 region has the DNA TGCGCCAGCAGGCCTAGTGTGGGGGAGCTGTTTTTT. This encodes CASRPSVGELFF.

The chain couples TRBV28 to TRBJ1-5; the D is unclear. Germline V gene lookup returns CDR1 MDHEN and CDR2 SYDVKM. Trimming stripped 3 bases from V and 2 bases from J, with 8 bases between. CDR3 length: 14 amino acids. The CDR3 coding sequence is TGTGCCAGCAGTTTTCTTCAGGGCAATCAGCCCCAGCATTTT. Translating it yields CASSFLQGNQPQHF.

The chain employs TRBV28 and TRBJ2-1, with TRBD2 matching over 11 bases. J lost 4 bases, V lost 6 bases, and 8 bases had no gene match. The CDR3 has 16 residues. From germline, CDR1 is MDHEN and CDR2 SYDVKM. The CDR3 region has the DNA TGTGCCAGCAGGAGGGTGACTAGCGGGGCATACAATGAGCAGTTCTTC. Its protein product is CASRRVTSGAYNEQFF.

This clonotype turned up a few times. The V and J genes are TRBV4-1 and TRBJ2-3; D ambiguous. Germline lookup yields CDR1 MGHRA and CDR2 YSYEKL. V shed 1 base and J shed 0 bases, with 8 bases lying between them. The CDR3 consists of 15 residues. CDR3 amino acids: CASSQVKGSTDTQYF. The CDR3 coding sequence is TGCGCCAGCAGCCAAGTCAAAGGGAGCACAGATACGCAGTATTTT.

The sample holds many counts of this clonotype. The genes are TRBV10-3 and TRBJ1-6; tentative D call: TRBD1 (6 bases). CDR1 is ENHRY, CDR2 SYGVKD, per germline. Trimming pared 10 bases from V and 7 bases from J, leaving 14 bases between. This CDR3 spans 13 amino acids. CDR3: CATGGAENSPLHF. The DNA for the CDR3 is TGTGCCACCGGGGGGGCTGAAAATTCACCCCTCCACTTT.

This clonotype has ten or more counts. The CDR3 DNA reads TGCGCCAGCAGCCACGACAGGGATAATGCCCAGTTCTTC. Its protein product is CASSHDRDNAQFF. The V gene is TRBV4-1, the J gene TRBJ2-1, with 7 bases aligning to TRBD1. The CDR3 has 13 residues. The V segment lost 3 bases and the J segment 13 bases; nucleotides outside the gene matches: 9. Germline CDR1 MGHRA, CDR2 YSYEKL.

V and J are TRBV15 and TRBJ1-2; 9 positions agree with TRBD1. CDR3 length equals 15 residues. Germline loops: CDR1 LNHNV, CDR2 YYDKDF (reference sequence). J was trimmed by 4 bases and V by 3 bases; bases with no gene match: 6. This CDR3 is CATSRDRGKSYGYTF. CDR3 nucleotides: TGTGCCACCAGCAGGGACAGGGGAAAATCCTATGGCTACACCTTC.

The CDR3 DNA reads as TGTGCCAGCAGTACAGCGGGAGTCCTCGAGCAGTACTTC. This gives the protein CASSTAGVLEQYF. The chain couples TRBV12-3 or TRBV12-4 to TRBJ2-7, with 8 bases lining up with TRBD2. The CDR3 is 13 residues long. Trimming removed 5 bases from V and 6 bases from J; junction bases left unmatched: 6.

This clonotype was counted a few times. The rearrangement joins TRBV28 to TRBJ1-2; D not resolved. The CDR3 totals 13 residues. Germline lookup yields CDR1 MDHEN and CDR2 SYDVKM. V lost 1 base and J 8 bases, leaving 11 bases between the germline ends. CDR3 region: CASSLSSGRGYTF. DNA of the CDR3: TGTGCCAGCAGTTTATCTAGCGGCCGGGGCTACACCTTC.

The table lists this clonotype with many counts. V usage is TRBV3-1 and J usage is TRBJ1-4; D is possibly TRBD1 (5 bases). The V end was cut by 0 bases, the J end by 7 bases, with 12 bases between. The CDR3 runs to 15 residues. In germline, CDR1 is LGHDT, CDR2 YNNKEL (reference sequence). CDR3 sequence (DNA): TGTGCCAGCAGCCAAGAAGGGACCGTCATTGAAAAACTGTTTTTT. It yields the protein CASSQEGTVIEKLFF.